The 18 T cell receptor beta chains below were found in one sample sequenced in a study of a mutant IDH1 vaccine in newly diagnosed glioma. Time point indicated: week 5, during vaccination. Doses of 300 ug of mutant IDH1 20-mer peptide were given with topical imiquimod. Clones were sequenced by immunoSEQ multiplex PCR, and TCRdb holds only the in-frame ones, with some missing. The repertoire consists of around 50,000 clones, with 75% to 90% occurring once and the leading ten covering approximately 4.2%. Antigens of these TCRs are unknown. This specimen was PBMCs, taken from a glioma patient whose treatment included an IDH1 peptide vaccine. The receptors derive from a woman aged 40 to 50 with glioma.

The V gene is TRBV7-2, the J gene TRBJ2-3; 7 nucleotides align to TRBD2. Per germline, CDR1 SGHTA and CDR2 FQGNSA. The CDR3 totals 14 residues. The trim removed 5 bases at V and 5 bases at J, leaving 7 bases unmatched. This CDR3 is CASSPRREQDTQYF. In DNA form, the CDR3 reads TGTGCCAGCAGCCCTAGGCGGGAGCAAGATACGCAGTATTTT.

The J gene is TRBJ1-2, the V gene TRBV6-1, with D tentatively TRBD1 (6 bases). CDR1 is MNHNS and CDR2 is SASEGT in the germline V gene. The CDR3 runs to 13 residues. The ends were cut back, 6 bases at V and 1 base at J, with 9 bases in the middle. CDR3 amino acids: CASSVDSNYGYTF. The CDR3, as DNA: TGTGCCAGCAGCGTGGACAGTAACTATGGCTACACCTTC.

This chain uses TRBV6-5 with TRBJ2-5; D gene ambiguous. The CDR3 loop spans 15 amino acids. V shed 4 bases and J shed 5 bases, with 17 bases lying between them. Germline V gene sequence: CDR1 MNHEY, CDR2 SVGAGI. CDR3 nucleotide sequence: TGTGCCAGCAGTTCCTACCGGGCCCGGGCGGAGACCCAGTACTTC. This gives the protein CASSSYRARAETQYF.

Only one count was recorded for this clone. This CDR3 reads CASSFFPPYFQVGETQYF. The CDR3 region has the DNA TGTGCCAGCAGTTTTTTCCCCCCCTATTTTCAGGTAGGAGAGACCCAGTACTTC. J is TRBJ2-5 and V is TRBV28; D call uncertain. Per the germline V gene, CDR1 is MDHEN and CDR2 is SYDVKM. The ends were cut back, 3 bases at V and 4 bases at J, with 24 bases in the middle. This CDR3 is 18 amino acids long.

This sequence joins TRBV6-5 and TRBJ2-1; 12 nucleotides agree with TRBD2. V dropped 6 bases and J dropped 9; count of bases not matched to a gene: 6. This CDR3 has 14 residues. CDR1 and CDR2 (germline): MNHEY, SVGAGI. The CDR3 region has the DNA TGTGCCAGCAGGAGACTAGCGGGAGTTGTTGAGCAGTTCTTC. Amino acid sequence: CASRRLAGVVEQFF.

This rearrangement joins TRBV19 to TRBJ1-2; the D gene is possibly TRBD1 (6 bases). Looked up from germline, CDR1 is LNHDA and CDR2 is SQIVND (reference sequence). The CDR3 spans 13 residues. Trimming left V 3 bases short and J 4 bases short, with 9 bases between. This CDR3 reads CASSIGTTYGYTF. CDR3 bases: TGTGCCAGTAGTATTGGGACAACCTATGGCTACACCTTC.

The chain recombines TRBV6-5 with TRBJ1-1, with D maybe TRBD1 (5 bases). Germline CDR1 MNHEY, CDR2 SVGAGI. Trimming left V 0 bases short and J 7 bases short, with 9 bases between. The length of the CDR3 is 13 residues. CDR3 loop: CASSYSRTSEAFF. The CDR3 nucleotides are TGTGCCAGCAGTTACTCGCGGACAAGTGAAGCTTTCTTT.

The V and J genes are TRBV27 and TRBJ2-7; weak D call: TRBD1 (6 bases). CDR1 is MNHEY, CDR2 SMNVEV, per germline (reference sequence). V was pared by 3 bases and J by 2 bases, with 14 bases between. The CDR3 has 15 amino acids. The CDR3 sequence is CASSFRGHNPYEQYF. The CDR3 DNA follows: TGTGCCAGCAGTTTTAGGGGACATAACCCCTACGAGCAGTACTTC.

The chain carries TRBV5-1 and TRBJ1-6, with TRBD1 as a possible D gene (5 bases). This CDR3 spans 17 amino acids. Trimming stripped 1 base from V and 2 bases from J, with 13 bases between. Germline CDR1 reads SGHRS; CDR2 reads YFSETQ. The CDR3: CASSLRDPGTYNSPLHF. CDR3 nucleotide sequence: TGCGCCAGCAGCTTGAGGGACCCGGGAACCTATAATTCACCCCTCCACTTT.

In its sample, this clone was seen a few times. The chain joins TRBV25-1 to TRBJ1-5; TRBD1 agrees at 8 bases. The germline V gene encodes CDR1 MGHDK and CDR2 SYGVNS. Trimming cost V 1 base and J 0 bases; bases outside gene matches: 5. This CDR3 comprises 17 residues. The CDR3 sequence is CASSEFGQGHSNQPQHF. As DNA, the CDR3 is TGTGCCAGCAGTGAATTTGGACAGGGCCATAGCAATCAGCCCCAGCATTTT.

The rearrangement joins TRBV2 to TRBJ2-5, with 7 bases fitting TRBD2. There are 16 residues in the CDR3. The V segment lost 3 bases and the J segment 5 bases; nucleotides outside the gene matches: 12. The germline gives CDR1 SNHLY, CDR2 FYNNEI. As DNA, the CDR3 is TGTGCCAGCAGTGAGGGAGCGGGGTTCGACGTTGAGACCCAGTACTTC. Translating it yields CASSEGAGFDVETQYF.

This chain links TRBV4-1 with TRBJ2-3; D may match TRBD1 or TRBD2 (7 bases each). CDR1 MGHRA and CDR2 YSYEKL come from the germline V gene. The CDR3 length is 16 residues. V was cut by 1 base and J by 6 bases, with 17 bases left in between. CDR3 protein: CASSQVGRDRRDTQYF. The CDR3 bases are TGCGCCAGCAGCCAAGTAGGGAGGGACAGACGGGATACGCAGTATTTT.

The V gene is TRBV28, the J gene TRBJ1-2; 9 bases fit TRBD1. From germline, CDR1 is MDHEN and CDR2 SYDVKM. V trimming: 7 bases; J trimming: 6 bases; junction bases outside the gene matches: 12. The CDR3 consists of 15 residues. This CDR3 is CASNRGGQGWNGYTF. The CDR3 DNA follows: TGTGCCAGCAATAGGGGGGGACAGGGTTGGAATGGCTACACCTTC.

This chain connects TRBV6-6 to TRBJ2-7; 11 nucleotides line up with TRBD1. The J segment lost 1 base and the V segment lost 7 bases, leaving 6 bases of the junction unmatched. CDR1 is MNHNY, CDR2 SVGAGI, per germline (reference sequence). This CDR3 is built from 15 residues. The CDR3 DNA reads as TGTGCCAGCAATGCCCGGGACAGGGGGTCCTACGAGCAGTACTTC. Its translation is CASNARDRGSYEQYF.

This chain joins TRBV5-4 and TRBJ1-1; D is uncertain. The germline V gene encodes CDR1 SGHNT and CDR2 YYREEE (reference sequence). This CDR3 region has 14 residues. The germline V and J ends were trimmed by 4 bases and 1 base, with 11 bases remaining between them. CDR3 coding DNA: TGTGCCAGCAGCCATGGACGGACGAACACTGAAGCTTTCTTT. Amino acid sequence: CASSHGRTNTEAFF.

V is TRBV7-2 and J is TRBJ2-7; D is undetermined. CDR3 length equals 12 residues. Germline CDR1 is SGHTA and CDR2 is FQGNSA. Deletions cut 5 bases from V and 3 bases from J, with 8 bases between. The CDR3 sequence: CASSPHFYEQYF. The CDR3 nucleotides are TGTGCCAGCAGCCCGCACTTCTACGAGCAGTACTTC.

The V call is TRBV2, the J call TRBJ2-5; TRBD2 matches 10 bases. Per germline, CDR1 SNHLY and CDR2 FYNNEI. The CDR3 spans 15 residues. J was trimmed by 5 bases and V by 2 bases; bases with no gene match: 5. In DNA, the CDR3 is TGTGCCAGCAGTGAATTGCTAGCGGGAGCTGAGACCCAGTACTTC. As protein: CASSELLAGAETQYF.

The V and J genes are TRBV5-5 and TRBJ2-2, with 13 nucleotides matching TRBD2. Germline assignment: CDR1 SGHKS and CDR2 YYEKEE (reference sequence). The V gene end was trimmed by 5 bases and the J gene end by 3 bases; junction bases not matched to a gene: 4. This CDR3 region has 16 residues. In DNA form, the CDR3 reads TGTGCCAGCAGTTGGACTAGCGGGAGTTACACCGGGGAGCTGTTTTTT. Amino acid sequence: CASSWTSGSYTGELFF.